One and the same sample provided the 6 T cell receptor beta chains below, sequenced in a study of blood T cell repertoires in COVID-19. Assay: immunoSEQ multiplex PCR; the TCRdb copy retains only in-frame clones and omits some. The data hold around 200,000 clones, with 80% to 90% observed a single time. Sequenced: peripheral blood. Source of these receptors: a middle-aged man with active or convalescent COVID-19.

This chain links TRBV6-5 with TRBJ2-1; 8 bases align to TRBD1. The V gene end was trimmed by 7 bases and the J gene end by 6 bases; junction bases not matched to a gene: 5. The CDR3 is 13 amino acids. CDR1 and CDR2 from the germline V gene are MNHEY and SVGAGI. CDR3 nucleotides: TGTGCCAGCACCAGGGGGCGATTCAATGAGCAGTTCTTC. Translating it yields CASTRGRFNEQFF.

The chain has TRBV11-2 and TRBJ2-1; 8 nucleotides agree with TRBD2. Per the germline V gene, CDR1 is SGHAT and CDR2 is FQNNGV. The J segment lost 9 bases and the V segment lost 1 base, leaving 14 bases of the junction unmatched. CDR3 length: 17 amino acids. The CDR3 protein is CASSLGPTSGSIGEQFF. In nucleotides, the CDR3 is TGTGCCAGCAGCTTAGGACCCACCAGCGGGAGTATCGGTGAGCAGTTCTTC.

This chain connects TRBV4-3 to TRBJ1-4, with D unresolved. Germline V gene lookup returns CDR1 LGHNA and CDR2 YSLEER. Trimming removed 0 bases from V and 2 bases from J, with 7 bases in between. There are 15 residues in the CDR3. Written as DNA, the CDR3 is TGCGCCAGCAGCCAAGATGGCAGGACTAATGAAAAACTGTTTTTT. It encodes CASSQDGRTNEKLFF.

This clone was seen many times. V gene TRBV6-4 combines with J gene TRBJ2-7; the D gene is possibly TRBD1 (6 bases). The V end lost 9 bases, the J end lost 3 bases, and 15 bases lay between the germline ends. The CDR3 is made up of 13 amino acids. Looked up from germline, CDR1 is MRHNA and CDR2 is SNTAGT. The DNA for the CDR3 is TGTGCCAGTTTAGGGGGACGGTGCTACGAGCAGTACTTC. Translating gives CASLGGRCYEQYF.

This chain links TRBV13 with TRBJ2-3, with 7 nucleotides matching TRBD2. Germline assignment: CDR1 PRHDT and CDR2 FYEKMQ (reference sequence). V dropped 3 bases and J dropped 6; count of bases not matched to a gene: 6. This CDR3 is built from 14 residues. The CDR3 is CASSFWGGADTQYF. DNA of the CDR3: TGTGCCAGCAGCTTTTGGGGGGGTGCGGATACGCAGTATTTT.

This chain uses TRBV15 with TRBJ1-5; TRBD1 matches at 7 bases. The germline V gene encodes CDR1 LNHNV and CDR2 YYDKDF (reference sequence). This CDR3 contains 16 residues. Trimming cost V 3 bases and J 3 bases; bases outside gene matches: 8. CDR3 sequence: CATSSVTGAHNQPQHF. DNA for the CDR3: TGTGCCACCAGCAGTGTTACAGGGGCCCACAATCAGCCCCAGCATTTT.